This T cell receptor beta chain was identified in a study of T cells in localized non-small cell lung cancer. General study points: Sequence data derive from only one tumor region, so heterogeneity remains possible. An association was observed between higher blood T cell density and longer overall survival. It was uninvolved adjacent lung that showed the highest T cell clonality, exceeding tumor. A median of roughly 50 of the top 100 tumor clones appeared in adjacent lung, which was paired and uninvolved.

To note about this clone: Its cognate antigen is unknown.

Produced via immunoSEQ multiplex PCR; TCRdb's table is partial and in-frame only. The sample holds about 74,000 clones, approximately 84% seen once. The germline CDR1 and CDR2 sequences are SGHTA and FQGNSA. Trimming shortened V by 5 bases and J by 0 bases, and 10 bases separated the two germline ends. The CDR3 consists of 15 residues. The TCR was taken from a female donor of 60 years or more with stage I lung adenocarcinoma. The chain recombines TRBV7-2 with TRBJ2-2, with D maybe TRBD2 (5 bases). This sample comprised peripheral blood, obtained before any cancer treatment. The CDR3 DNA is TGTGCCAGCAGCCCTACCGGGACGAACACCGGGGAGCTGTTTTTT. Protein sequence: CASSPTGTNTGELFF.